This T cell receptor beta chain was captured in a study of cytomegalovirus exposure and HLA in healthy donors. Study information: Sequencing of 150 million to 200 million T cells in an earlier analysis found 100 million to 140 million unique TCR beta sequences.

This CDR3 is 15 amino acids long. In germline, CDR1 is SGHTS, CDR2 YDEGEE. The V gene end was trimmed by 5 bases and the J gene end by 5 bases; junction bases not matched to a gene: 11. The PCR used 60 Vbeta and 13 Jbeta primers. TCRdb keeps only in-frame clones here, not all; method: immunoSEQ multiplex PCR. The table shows approximately 220,000 clones, with roughly 83% occurring only once. This clone has only one observation. Its specificity is not known. Study-wide results and limits: HLA allele associations emerged for about 18,000 TCR beta sequences in a later analysis, at 0.05 false discovery rate. Diagnosis of cytomegalovirus status made by the classifier reportedly showed high specificity and sensitivity. Across HLA loci, a later analysis found differing TCR association rates, with DRB1 most and HLA-C fewest.

This sequence originates from a boy aged 2 to 9 in good health and CMV-seronegative. The chain combines TRBV5-8 with TRBJ1-1; 8 bases map to TRBD1. Sequencing was done on a sample of PBMCs. CDR3 coding DNA: TGTGCCAGCAGTTCTGGACAGGGTGGTGGGACTGAAGCTTTCTTT. Its protein product is CASSSGQGGGTEAFF.